This T cell receptor (beta chain) was recorded in a study of T cell repertoires in cytomegalovirus infection. Overall study: Well-studied HLA-B-restricted CMV epitopes were used in the study alongside recently identified HLA-C-restricted ones. From public TCR beta signatures came an indication of both CMV infection and matching HLA type.

Of note for this clonotype: Antigen unknown.

TCRdb reprocessed the reads with MiXCR, giving one entry per CDR3 protein. The table has about 34,000 distinct CDR3 sequences, less than 60% seen once. Germline values: CDR1 MNHEY, CDR2 SMNVEV (reference sequence). The V gene lost 1 base and the J gene lost 5 bases, with 11 bases spanning the gap. The CDR3 has 14 amino acids. General observations from the study: It was HLA-C-restricted CMV-specific TCR beta clonotypes that dominated the response ex vivo.

The V and J genes are TRBV27 and TRBJ1-1, with D perhaps TRBD1 (5 bases). The clonotype comes from a human donor in good health (CMV status not recorded). Some clones in this sample may be carry-over from other donors' samples. Sequencing used CD8+ T cells from cultured PBMCs, obtained from culture after CMV antigen stimulation. The CDR3 bases are TGTGCCAGCAGTTTATACCCAGGGCGAACTGAAGCTTTCTTT. Protein sequence: CASSLYPGRTEAFF.